This T cell receptor beta chain was captured by sequencing in a study of cytomegalovirus exposure and HLA in healthy donors. The germline V gene has CDR1 SGHRS and CDR2 YFSETQ. The CDR3 length is 14 residues. Trimming removed 4 bases from V and 4 bases from J; junction bases left unmatched: 5. The repertoire was sequenced with immunoSEQ multiplex PCR; TCRdb's copy has only in-frame clones and lacks some. The table includes hundreds of thousands of clones, 86% detected once. This chain uses TRBV5-1 with TRBJ2-4; the match to TRBD1 covers 7 bases. The source material was PBMCs. The receptor comes from a woman under 30 in good health and CMV-seronegative. The CDR3 region is CASSPGTEKNIQYF. In nucleotides, the CDR3 is TGCGCCAGCAGCCCCGGGACAGAGAAAAACATTCAGTACTTC.